This TCR beta chain appears in the sequencing data of a study of T cell responses to AZD1222 COVID-19 vaccine. General study findings and limits: The CD4 TCRs associated with vaccination extended across spike and predominated at 160-218 and 743-854.

Sequencing used immunoSEQ multiplex PCR; TCRdb keeps in-frame clones, though not all of them. The profile shows 250,000 or so clones, more than 80% of them singletons. Concerning this clone itself: Its matching antigen is unknown.

V gave up 6 bases and J gave up 2 bases, with 17 bases separating them. This CDR3 has 15 amino acids. The germline V gene encodes CDR1 MNHEY and CDR2 SMNVEV (reference sequence). The V and J genes are TRBV27 and TRBJ2-7; D is possibly TRBD1 (6 bases). The sequence was collected from an adult in good health. The sequenced sample was peripheral blood, obtained on day 0 of AZD1222 vaccination. In DNA, the CDR3 is TGTGCCAGCAGCTACAGGGTGACTGGCACCTACGAGCAGTACTTC. The encoded protein is CASSYRVTGTYEQYF.